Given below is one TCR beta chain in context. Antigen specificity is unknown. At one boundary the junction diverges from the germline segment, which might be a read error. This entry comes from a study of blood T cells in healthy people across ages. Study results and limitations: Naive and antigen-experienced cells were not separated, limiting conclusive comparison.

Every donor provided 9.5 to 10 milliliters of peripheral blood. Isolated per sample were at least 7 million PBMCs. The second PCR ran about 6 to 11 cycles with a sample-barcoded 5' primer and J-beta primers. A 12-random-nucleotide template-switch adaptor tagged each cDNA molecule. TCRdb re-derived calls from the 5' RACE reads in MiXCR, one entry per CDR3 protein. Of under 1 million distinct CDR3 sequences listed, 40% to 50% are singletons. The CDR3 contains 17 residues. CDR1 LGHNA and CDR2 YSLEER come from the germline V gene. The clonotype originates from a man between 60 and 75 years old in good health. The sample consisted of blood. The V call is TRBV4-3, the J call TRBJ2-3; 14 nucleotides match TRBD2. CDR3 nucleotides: TGCGCCAGCAGCCAAACCCCCGGGACTAGCGGGGGTGATACGCGGTATTTT. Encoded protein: CASSQTPGTSGGDTRYF.